A selection of T cell receptor beta chains follows, all from one sample in a study of CXCR3-negative and CXCR3-positive naive CD8 T cells. TCRdb reprocessed the 5' RACE reads, keeping one entry per CDR3 protein, no DNA. Its table lists about 150,000 distinct CDR3 sequences. Sequencing was done on a sample of naive CXCR3+ CD8+ T cells from blood. These TCRs come from a human donor in good health. Some clones in this sample may be carry-over from other donors' samples. The CDR3 runs from the conserved cysteine through the conserved F or W.

V gene: TRBV7-9
J gene: TRBJ2-2
CDR3 protein: CASSLLVGTGSAGELFF

V gene: TRBV14
J gene: TRBJ2-3
CDR3 protein: CASSQDTLIRRGTDTQYF

V gene: TRBV11-2
J gene: TRBJ2-7
CDR3 protein: CASSLGSGTSYDEQYF

V gene: TRBV9
J gene: TRBJ1-1
CDR3 protein: CASSVGRMGPNTEAFF

V gene: TRBV15
J gene: TRBJ2-2
CDR3 protein: CATSTNLAGGNTGELFF

V gene: TRBV11-1
J gene: TRBJ2-1
CDR3 protein: CASSFRGNYNEQFF

V gene: TRBV12-3/TRBV12-4
J gene: TRBJ2-7
CDR3 protein: CASSFGESYEQYF

V gene: TRBV9
J gene: TRBJ2-7
CDR3 protein: CASSPIGAYEQYF

V gene: TRBV4-2
J gene: TRBJ1-1
CDR3 protein: CASSQDLGGSTEAFF

V gene: TRBV10-3
J gene: TRBJ2-1
CDR3 protein: CAISELLGDEQFF

V gene: TRBV6-5
J gene: TRBJ1-1
CDR3 protein: CASSYSTENTEAFF

V gene: TRBV5-1
J gene: TRBJ2-1
CDR3 protein: CASSSQDSRSYNEQFF

V gene: TRBV10-3
J gene: TRBJ2-3
CDR3 protein: CAISELAGAHRPGTDTQYF

V gene: TRBV29-1
J gene: TRBJ1-1
CDR3 protein: CSALGGLNTEAFF

V gene: TRBV6-4
J gene: TRBJ2-6
CDR3 protein: CASSDNSGANVLTF

V gene: TRBV5-4
J gene: TRBJ1-2
CDR3 protein: CASSLNQGSYGYTF

V gene: TRBV12-3/TRBV12-4
J gene: TRBJ1-2
CDR3 protein: CASSLDRRYGYTF

V gene: TRBV7-9
J gene: TRBJ1-6
CDR3 protein: CASSEDQGADNSPLHF

V gene: TRBV27
J gene: TRBJ1-1
CDR3 protein: CASSSYGGLNTEAFF

V gene: TRBV18
J gene: TRBJ1-1
CDR3 protein: CASSLSGSTNTEAFF

V gene: TRBV7-6
J gene: TRBJ2-5
CDR3 protein: CASSPRDRGAETQYF

V gene: TRBV15
J gene: TRBJ1-2
CDR3 protein: CATSGLTGGVSYGYTF

V gene: TRBV5-1
J gene: TRBJ1-1
CDR3 protein: CASSLPTVNTEAFF

V gene: TRBV15
J gene: TRBJ2-1
CDR3 protein: CATSRDLGSYNEQFF

V gene: TRBV4-3
J gene: TRBJ1-1
CDR3 protein: CASSPHRGKSTEAFF

V gene: TRBV12-3/TRBV12-4
J gene: TRBJ2-3
CDR3 protein: CASSLDRGQDTQYF

V gene: TRBV23-1
J gene: TRBJ2-5
CDR3 protein: CASSHHRQAPETQYF

V gene: TRBV5-6
J gene: TRBJ2-1
CDR3 protein: CASSLLPGALYNEQFF

V gene: TRBV19
J gene: TRBJ1-2
CDR3 protein: CASSWTGRNYGYTF

V gene: TRBV11-3
J gene: TRBJ1-1
CDR3 protein: CASSPGELNTEAFF

V gene: TRBV28
J gene: TRBJ2-4
CDR3 protein: CASTGGSKNIQYF

V gene: TRBV7-9
J gene: TRBJ2-4
CDR3 protein: CASSLTQGQAKNIQYF

V gene: TRBV20-1
J gene: TRBJ2-7
CDR3 protein: CSARDIRAASSYEQYF

V gene: TRBV12-3/TRBV12-4
J gene: TRBJ2-1
CDR3 protein: CASSGLAGGNEQFF

V gene: TRBV7-9
J gene: TRBJ2-1
CDR3 protein: CASSSGQGLDEQFF

V gene: TRBV2
J gene: TRBJ2-2
CDR3 protein: CASSEFMLGSGELFF

V gene: TRBV3-1
J gene: TRBJ2-5
CDR3 protein: CASSPRRLQGGGRQETQYF

V gene: TRBV28
J gene: TRBJ2-5
CDR3 protein: CASSLDGKTQYF

V gene: TRBV19
J gene: TRBJ2-7
CDR3 protein: CASGAGGRTPYEQYF

V gene: TRBV7-2
J gene: TRBJ2-7
CDR3 protein: CASSLFGGSSYEQYF

V gene: TRBV7-6
J gene: TRBJ1-1
CDR3 protein: CASSKHEGEAEAFF

V gene: TRBV20-1
J gene: TRBJ1-2
CDR3 protein: CSAQGREGNGYTF

V gene: TRBV19
J gene: TRBJ2-1
CDR3 protein: CASSRRREAHNEQFF

V gene: TRBV29-1
J gene: TRBJ2-7
CDR3 protein: CSARTTYEQYF

V gene: TRBV5-1
J gene: TRBJ2-7
CDR3 protein: CASSLGYSTSQGSYEQYF

V gene: TRBV4-3
J gene: TRBJ1-2
CDR3 protein: CASSQDSNHGYTF

V gene: TRBV4-3
J gene: TRBJ2-1
CDR3 protein: CASSQDLGTGLYNEQFF

V gene: TRBV12-3/TRBV12-4
J gene: TRBJ2-5
CDR3 protein: CASIPSWGETQYF

V gene: TRBV25-1
J gene: TRBJ2-1
CDR3 protein: CASSTGTQQFF